This T cell receptor beta chain emerged from a study of blood T cell repertoires in COVID-19. Study-level information: Samples representing acute and convalescent COVID-19 were sourced from the United States, Italy and Spain. PBMCs, B-cell-depleted T cells, or T cells were the source of the cDNA or gDNA that made up the material.

In the original processing: Nucleated cell number was recorded as an estimate derived from reference gene primer amplification. Method: immunoSEQ multiplex PCR; TCRdb's copy keeps in-frame clones and lacks some. That table gives V, J and clone size, and the DNA gave D and trimming. The sample has 85,000 to 95,000 clones; 86% are singletons. Germline assignment: CDR1 SGHRS and CDR2 YFSETQ. The length of the CDR3 is 14 residues. Trimming shortened V by 3 bases and J by 0 bases, and 9 bases separated the two germline ends. The chain employs TRBV5-1 and TRBJ1-1, with TRBD1 as a possible D gene (6 bases). Source material: peripheral blood. This sequence was found in a human donor in a cohort sampled during active COVID-19. CDR3: CASSWDTMNTEAFF. CDR3 in DNA: TGCGCCAGCAGCTGGGACACTATGAACACTGAAGCTTTCTTT. Based on the CDR3 plus reference TRBV5-1 and TRBJ1-1, the full variable domain is KAGVTQTPRYLIKTRGQQVTLSCSPISGHRSVSWYQQTPGQGLQFLFEYFSETQRNKGNFPGRFSGRQFSNSRSEMNVSTLELGDSALYLCASSWDTMNTEAFFGQGTRLTVV.